The present T cell receptor (beta chain) was sequenced within a study of CD8+CD57+ T cells in acquired aplastic anemia. Study details: The DNA of sorted CD4+ and CD8+ cells averaged roughly 3.2 ug.

CD8+CD57+ cell expansion, shown by flow cytometry, had occurred in the patients selected for sequencing. The use of genomic DNA as template underpinned the TCR beta VDJ and CDR3 profiling. MiXCR, applied by TCRdb to the reads, yields one record per CDR3 protein. The table has about 180,000 distinct CDR3 sequences, more than 45% seen once. The CDR3 is made up of 15 amino acids. Unmatched junction bases numbered 10, after V lost 6 bases and J lost 7 bases. Germline V gene lookup returns CDR1 MNHNS and CDR2 SASEGT. The rearrangement links TRBV6-1 to TRBJ2-1; 9 positions agree with TRBD2. The sequence derives from a human donor with aplastic anemia. The source material was sorted CD4+, CD8+, or CD8+CD57+ T cells (not recorded which) from PBMCs. CDR3 bases: TGTGCCAGCAGAAGGAGCGGGGGGCCGGAGAATGAGCAGTTCTTC. The encoded protein is CASRRSGGPENEQFF.